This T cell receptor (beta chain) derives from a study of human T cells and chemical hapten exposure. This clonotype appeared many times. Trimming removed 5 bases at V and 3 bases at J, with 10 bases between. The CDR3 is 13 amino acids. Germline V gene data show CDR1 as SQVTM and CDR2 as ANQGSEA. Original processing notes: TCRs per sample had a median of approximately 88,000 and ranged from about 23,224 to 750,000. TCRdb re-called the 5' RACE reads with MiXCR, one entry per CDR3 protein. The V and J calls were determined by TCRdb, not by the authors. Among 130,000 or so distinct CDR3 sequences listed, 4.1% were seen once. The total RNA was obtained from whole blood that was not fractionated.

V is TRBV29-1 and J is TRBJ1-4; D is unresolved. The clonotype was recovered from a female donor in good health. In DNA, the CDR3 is TGCAGCGTTTGGACTCGGGCTAATGAAAAACTGTTTTTT. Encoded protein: CSVWTRANEKLFF.